The sequence of this T cell receptor beta chain was determined in a study of brain T cells in children with intractable seizures. Regarding time point: blood from clinic visit 5 months post-surgery; TSC patient then seizure free. The CDR3 totals 15 residues. In germline, CDR1 is SGHVS, CDR2 FNYEAQ. The J segment lost 5 bases and the V segment lost 5 bases, leaving 6 bases of the junction unmatched. Measured with immunoSEQ multiplex PCR; TCRdb has only the in-frame clones, and not every one. The sample lists 340,000 or so clones; approximately 93% were seen once. Sequencing was performed on peripheral blood, taken 4 to 5 months after surgery. The receptor comes from a boy younger than two with tuberous sclerosis and intractable seizures. This chain connects TRBV7-6 to TRBJ2-3, with 11 positions matching TRBD1. In nucleotides, the CDR3 is TGTGCCAGCAGCCCCGGGACAGGGGGAGGAGATACGCAGTATTTT. Residues: CASSPGTGGGDTQYF.